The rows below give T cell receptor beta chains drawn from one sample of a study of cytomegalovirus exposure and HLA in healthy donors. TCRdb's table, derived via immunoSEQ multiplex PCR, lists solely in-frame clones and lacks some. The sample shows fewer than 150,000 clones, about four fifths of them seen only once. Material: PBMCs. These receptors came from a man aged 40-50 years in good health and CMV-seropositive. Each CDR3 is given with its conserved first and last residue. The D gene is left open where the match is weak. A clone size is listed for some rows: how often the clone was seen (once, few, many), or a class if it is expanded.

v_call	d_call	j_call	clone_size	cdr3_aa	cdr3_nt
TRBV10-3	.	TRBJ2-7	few	CAIMARPDYEQYF	TGTGCCATCATGGCTAGACCTGACTACGAGCAGTACTTC
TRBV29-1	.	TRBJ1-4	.	CSVRVRGEKLFF	TGCAGCGTTCGGGTTAGAGGTGAAAAACTGTTTTTT
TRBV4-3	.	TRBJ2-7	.	CASSQDKRGLYYEQYF	TGCGCCAGCAGCCAAGACAAAAGAGGACTTTACTACGAGCAGTACTTC
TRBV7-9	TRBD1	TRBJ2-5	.	CASSPTGVGETQYF	TGTGCCAGCAGCCCAACAGGGGTCGGGGAGACCCAGTACTTC
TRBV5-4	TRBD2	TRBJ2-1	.	CASRTMGRGRRFF	TGTGCCAGCAGGACTATGGGGCGGGGGAGACGGTTCTTC
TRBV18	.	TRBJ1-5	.	CASSPGGRRNQPQHF	TGTGCCAGCTCACCGGGCGGGAGGAGAAATCAGCCCCAGCATTTT
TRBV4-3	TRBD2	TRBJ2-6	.	CASSQDWASGLSSGANVLTF	TGCGCCAGCAGCCAAGATTGGGCTAGCGGGCTCTCCTCTGGGGCCAACGTCCTGACTTTC
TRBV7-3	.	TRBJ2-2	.	CASSPQGTGELFF	TGTGCCAGCAGCCCCCAGGGCACCGGGGAGCTGTTTTTT
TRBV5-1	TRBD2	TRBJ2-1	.	CASSLTSGRGYNEQFF	TGCGCCAGCAGCTTGACTAGCGGGAGGGGCTACAATGAGCAGTTCTTC
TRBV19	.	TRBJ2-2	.	CASISTKGGNTGELFF	TGTGCCAGTATTAGCACTAAGGGAGGGAACACCGGGGAGCTGTTTTTT
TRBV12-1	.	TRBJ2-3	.	CASSTLRTTSTDTQYF	TGTGCCAGCAGCACCCTCCGGACAACCAGCACAGATACGCAGTATTTT
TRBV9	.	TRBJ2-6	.	CASSVEAGRISGANVLTF	TGTGCCAGCAGCGTAGAGGCGGGGAGAATCTCTGGGGCCAACGTCCTGACTTTC
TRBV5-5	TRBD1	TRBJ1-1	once	CASSLVRQGATEAFF	TGTGCCAGCAGCTTGGTCCGCCAGGGGGCAACTGAAGCTTTCTTT
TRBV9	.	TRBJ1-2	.	CASSVGLGTNYGYIF	.
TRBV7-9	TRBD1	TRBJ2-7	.	CASSLGQGVYEQYF	TGTGCCAGCAGCCTGGGACAGGGGGTATACGAGCAGTACTTC
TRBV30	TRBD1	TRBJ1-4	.	CAWSRQGINEKLFF	TGTGCCTGGAGTAGACAGGGGATTAATGAAAAACTGTTTTTT
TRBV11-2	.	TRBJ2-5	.	CASSSPLQETQYF	TGTGCCAGCAGCTCTCCCCTTCAAGAGACCCAGTACTTC
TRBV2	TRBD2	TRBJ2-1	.	CASSGTSGRGEQFF	TGTGCCAGCAGTGGGACTAGCGGGAGAGGTGAGCAGTTCTTC
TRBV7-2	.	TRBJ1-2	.	CASSPSGGNYGYTF	TGTGCCAGCAGCCCTAGTGGAGGGAACTATGGCTACACCTTC
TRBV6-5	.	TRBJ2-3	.	CASSYSSDSPLNTQYF	TGTGCCAGCAGTTACTCCTCGGACAGCCCCCTAAATACGCAGTATTTT
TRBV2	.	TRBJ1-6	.	CASSEAAALHNSPLHF	TGTGCCAGCAGTGAGGCGGCCGCCCTCCATAATTCACCCCTCCACTTT
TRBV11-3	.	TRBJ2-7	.	CASSLEGGGEQYF	TGTGCCAGCAGCTTAGAAGGGGGGGGCGAGCAGTACTTC
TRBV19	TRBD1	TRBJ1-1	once	CASSPGQKYTEAFF	TGTGCCAGTAGTCCGGGACAGAAGTACACTGAAGCTTTCTTT
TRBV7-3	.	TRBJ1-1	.	CASSLGEDTEAFF	TGTGCCAGCAGCTTGGGGGAGGACACTGAAGCTTTCTTT
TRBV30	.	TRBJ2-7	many	CAWSLTGLSYEQYF	TGTGCCTGGAGCTTGACAGGACTCTCCTACGAGCAGTACTTC
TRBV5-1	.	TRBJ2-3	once	CASSLGPVKLTDTQYF	TGCGCCAGCAGCCTTGGGCCGGTTAAGCTCACAGATACGCAGTATTTT
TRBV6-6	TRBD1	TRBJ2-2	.	CASRVGQVNTGELFF	TGTGCCAGCAGGGTAGGACAGGTGAACACCGGGGAGCTGTTTTTT
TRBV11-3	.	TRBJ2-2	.	CASSSVTGELFF	TGTGCCAGCAGCTCCGTTACCGGGGAGCTGTTTTTT
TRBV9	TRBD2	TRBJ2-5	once	CASSVGLAGGLLQETQYF	TGTGCCAGCAGCGTAGGACTAGCGGGGGGACTACTTCAAGAGACCCAGTACTTC
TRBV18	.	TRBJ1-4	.	CASSPGTLLFF	TGTGCCAGCTCACCTGGGACTTTACTGTTTTTT
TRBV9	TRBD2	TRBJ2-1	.	CASSPLGGGDNEQFF	TGTGCCAGCAGCCCACTAGGCGGGGGGGACAATGAGCAGTTCTTC
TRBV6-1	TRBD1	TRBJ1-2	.	CASTTGTGDGYTF	TGTGCCAGCACCACCGGGACAGGGGATGGCTACACCTTC
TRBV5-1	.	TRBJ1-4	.	CASSLAGNGEKLFF	TGCGCCAGCAGCTTGGCAGGGAACGGTGAAAAACTGTTTTTT
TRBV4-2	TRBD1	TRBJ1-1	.	CASSRGQGRLNTEAFF	TGTGCCAGCAGCCGAGGACAGGGGCGGCTGAACACTGAAGCTTTCTTT
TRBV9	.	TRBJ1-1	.	CASSRGNTEAFF	TGTGCCAGCAGTAGGGGCAACACTGAAGCTTTCTTT
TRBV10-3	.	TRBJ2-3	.	CAILGGEVTDTQYF	TGTGCCATCTTGGGGGGAGAGGTCACAGATACGCAGTATTTT
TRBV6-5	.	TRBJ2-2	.	CASSYGHGGAGELFF	TGTGCCAGCAGTTACGGGCACGGAGGGGCCGGGGAGCTGTTTTTT
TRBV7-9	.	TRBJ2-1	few	CASSLGTVF	TGTGCCAGCAGCTTAGGGACAGTCTTC
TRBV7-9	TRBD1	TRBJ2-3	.	CSSSPRTGVEDTDTQYF	TGTTCCAGCAGCCCTCGGACAGGGGTCGAGGACACAGATACGCAGTATTTT
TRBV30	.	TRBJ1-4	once	CACADSSDEKLFF	TGTGCCTGCGCAGACAGTAGTGATGAAAAACTGTTTTTT
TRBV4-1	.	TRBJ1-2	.	CASSQESRDYGYTF	TGCGCCAGCAGCCAAGAGAGCAGGGACTATGGCTACACCTTC
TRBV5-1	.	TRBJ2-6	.	CASSSEVLGGANVLTF	TGCGCCAGCAGCTCCGAGGTGCTGGGTGGGGCCAACGTCCTGACTTTC
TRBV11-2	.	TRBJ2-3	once	CASSLAVLASQYF	TGTGCCAGCAGCTTAGCGGTCCTAGCGTCGCAGTATTTT
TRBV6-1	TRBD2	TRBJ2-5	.	CATRGGETQYF	TGTGCCACCCGGGGGGGAGAGACCCAGTACTTC
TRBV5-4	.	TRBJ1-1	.	CASKEGSYTEAFF	TGTGCCAGCAAGGAGGGGTCATACACTGAAGCTTTCTTT
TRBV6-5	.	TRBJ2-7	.	CASSYSTGTYEQYF	TGTGCCAGCAGTTACTCGACAGGTACCTACGAGCAGTACTTC
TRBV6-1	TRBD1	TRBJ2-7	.	CASSERGQGNYEQYF	TGTGCCAGCAGTGAAAGGGGACAGGGAAACTACGAGCAGTACTTC
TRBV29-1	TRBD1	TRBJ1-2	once	CSVPSWTPGQGFNYGYTF	TGCAGCGTTCCATCTTGGACCCCGGGACAGGGTTTCAACTATGGCTACACCTTC
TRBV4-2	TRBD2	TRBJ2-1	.	CASSPSGGTSGSEQFF	TGTGCCAGCAGCCCCTCCGGGGGGACTAGCGGAAGTGAGCAGTTCTTC
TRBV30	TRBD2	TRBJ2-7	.	CAWSLAGGSYEQYF	TGTGCCTGGAGTTTAGCGGGAGGTAGCTACGAGCAGTACTTC
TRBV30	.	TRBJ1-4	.	CAWRAGAGWEKLFF	TGTGCCTGGAGAGCAGGGGCGGGTTGGGAAAAACTGTTTTTT
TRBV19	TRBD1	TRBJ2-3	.	CASSTGQDPTDTQYF	TGTGCCAGTAGTACCGGACAGGACCCTACAGATACGCAGTATTTT
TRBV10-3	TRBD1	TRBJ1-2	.	CAISDQWDRANYGYTF	TGTGCCATCAGTGACCAATGGGACAGAGCTAACTATGGCTACACCTTC